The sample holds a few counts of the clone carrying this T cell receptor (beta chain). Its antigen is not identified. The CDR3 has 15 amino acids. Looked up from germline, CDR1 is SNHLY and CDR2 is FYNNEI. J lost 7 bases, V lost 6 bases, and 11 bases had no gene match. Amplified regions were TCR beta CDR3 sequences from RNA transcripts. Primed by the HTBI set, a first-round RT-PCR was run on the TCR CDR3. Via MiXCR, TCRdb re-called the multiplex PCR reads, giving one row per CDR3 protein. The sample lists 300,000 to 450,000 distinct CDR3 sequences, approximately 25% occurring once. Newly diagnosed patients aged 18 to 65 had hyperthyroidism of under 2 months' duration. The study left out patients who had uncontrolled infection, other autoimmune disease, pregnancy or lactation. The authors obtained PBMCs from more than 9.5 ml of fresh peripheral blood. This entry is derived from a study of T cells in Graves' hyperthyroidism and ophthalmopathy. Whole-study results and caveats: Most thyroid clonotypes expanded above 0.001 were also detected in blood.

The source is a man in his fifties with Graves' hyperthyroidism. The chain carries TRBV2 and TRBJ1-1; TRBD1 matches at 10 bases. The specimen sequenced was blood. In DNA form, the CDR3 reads TGTGCCAGCAGCCCCCCGGGACAGGGGAGGGGTGAAGCTTTCTTT. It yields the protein CASSPPGQGRGEAFF.